This paragraph covers one T cell receptor (beta chain) sequence. Its antigen is not known. The data originate from a study of T cells after yellow fever vaccination. Study-wide results and limits: Secondary responses were weaker yet peaked faster, day 5 versus 15.

They built TCR cDNA with 5'RACE template switching, a step that put in a universal primer site and UMIs. A single record per CDR3 protein comes from TCRdb applying MiXCR to the 5' RACE reads. The repertoire holds over 70,000 distinct CDR3 sequences, with approximately 7.5% as singletons. The CDR3 sequence is 12 residues long. Germline CDR1 is SGDLS and CDR2 is YYNGEE. V was shortened by 7 bases and J by 4 bases, with 10 bases between the two germline ends. This receptor was obtained from a man in his thirties or forties who received the YFV17D yellow fever vaccine. The chain has TRBV9 and TRBJ2-3; no reliable D call. Sample: CD8+ T cells sorted from PBMCs, taken on the day of the yellow fever booster vaccination. The DNA of the CDR3 is TGTGCCAGCGGGTTAGCAGCAGATACGCAGTATTTT. Protein product: CASGLAADTQYF.